This passage covers 10 T cell receptor beta chains from one sample sequenced in a study of CD8+ T cells in alopecia areata. cDNA prepared by RNA extraction and subsequent reverse transcription served as the template for sequencing. Using immunoSEQ multiplex PCR, the repertoire was profiled, and TCRdb retains in-frame clones only, with some absent. The data contain some 180,000 clones, approximately 51% of them singletons. Treatment specified: oral pan-JAK inhibitor, 5-10 mg twice daily. Sequences were derived from CD8+ T cells sorted from blood, sampled around week 52, from a patient treated with tofacitinib. The receptors shown here come from a human donor with alopecia areata.

V and J are TRBV6-6 and TRBJ2-5; perhaps D is TRBD1 or TRBD2 (6 bases each). V was clipped by 0 bases and J by 4 bases, with 9 bases between them. Germline values: CDR1 MNHNY, CDR2 SVGAGI (reference sequence). The CDR3 consists of 14 residues. In DNA, the CDR3 is TGTGCCAGCAGTTACTCGGGGGGCCGAGAGACCCAGTACTTC. This gives the protein CASSYSGGRETQYF.

This rearrangement joins TRBV30 to TRBJ2-4; 7 positions match TRBD1. The junction had 11 bases not matched to a gene; V was cut back by 1 base and J by 8 bases. The CDR3 is 15 residues long. Germline V CDR1 and CDR2: GTSNPN, SVGIG (reference sequence). The CDR3 spells CAWSGVQGDRDIQYF. In DNA form, the CDR3 reads TGTGCCTGGAGTGGTGTACAAGGGGACAGAGACATTCAGTACTTC.

The chain joins TRBV6-5 to TRBJ2-3; D gene uncertain. The V end lost 5 bases, the J end lost 3 bases, and 6 bases lay between the germline ends. The CDR3 totals 12 residues. Germline loops: CDR1 MNHEY, CDR2 SVGAGI. The CDR3 region has the DNA TGTGCCAGCAGTCCTCAGACAGATACGCAGTATTTT. It codes for CASSPQTDTQYF.

This clone has a handful of counts. The chain is built from TRBV5-8 and TRBJ1-3; no clear D. This CDR3 is built from 15 residues. Germline lookup yields CDR1 SGHTS and CDR2 YDEGEE. Trimming removed 0 bases at V and 0 bases at J, with 7 bases between. CDR3 sequence reads: CASSLVHFSGNTIYF. CDR3 in DNA: TGTGCCAGCAGCTTGGTCCACTTCTCTGGAAACACCATATATTTT.

This rearrangement joins TRBV7-8 to TRBJ2-2; 8 nucleotides match TRBD1. V dropped 5 bases and J dropped 1; count of bases not matched to a gene: 3. This CDR3 is built from 15 residues. CDR1 SGHVS and CDR2 FQNEAQ come from the germline V gene. CDR3 bases: TGTGCCAGCAGCGCGGACAGGGAGAACACCGGGGAGCTGTTTTTT. It specifies CASSADRENTGELFF.

This clone has more than one count but fewer than ten. V gene TRBV5-4 combines with J gene TRBJ2-5; a possible D gene is TRBD2 (6 bases). The CDR3 totals 14 residues. The germline V gene encodes CDR1 SGHNT and CDR2 YYREEE (reference sequence). V gave up 3 bases and J gave up 5 bases, with 14 bases separating them. The chain's CDR3 is CASSSVAVPETQYF. As DNA, the CDR3 is TGTGCCAGCAGCTCCGTAGCGGTCCCCGAGACCCAGTACTTC.

The chain combines TRBV6-5 with TRBJ1-2; no reliable D call. V was shortened by 7 bases and J by 8 bases, with 23 bases between the two germline ends. Germline assignment: CDR1 MNHEY and CDR2 SVGAGI. The CDR3 consists of 15 residues. DNA of the CDR3: TGTGCCAGCAACCCGACGGAGGGCTCCTGGTACGGCTACACCTTC. Residues: CASNPTEGSWYGYTF.

This clone turned up a few times. The V gene is TRBV19, the J gene TRBJ1-2; tentatively, D is TRBD1 (6 bases). Germline loops: CDR1 LNHDA, CDR2 SQIVND (reference sequence). The CDR3 contains 11 residues. Trimming shortened V by 8 bases and J by 6 bases, and 10 bases separated the two germline ends. CDR3 bases: TGTGCCAGTCTTACAGGGCATGGCTACACCTTC. Protein: CASLTGHGYTF.

The chain joins TRBV15 to TRBJ2-7; TRBD2 matches at 9 bases. With 5 bases clipped from V and 0 bases from J, the junction kept 2 bases outside the gene matches. This CDR3 has 14 residues. Looked up from germline, CDR1 is LNHNV and CDR2 is YYDKDF (reference sequence). In DNA form, the CDR3 reads TGTGCCACCAGCCTAGCGGGGAACTCCTACGAGCAGTACTTC. Translated, it gives CATSLAGNSYEQYF.

V gene TRBV25-1 combines with J gene TRBJ1-2, with D unresolved. V lost 11 bases and J lost 3, with 16 bases in between. The CDR3 loop spans 13 amino acids. CDR1 MGHDK and CDR2 SYGVNS come from the germline V gene. The CDR3: CACQRAGDYGYTF. CDR3 bases: TGTGCCTGCCAGAGAGCAGGTGACTATGGCTACACCTTC.